What follows is one TCR beta chain and its context. V dropped 6 bases and J dropped 2 bases, with 17 bases sitting between them. CDR1 and CDR2 (germline): MNHNS, SASEGT. CDR3 size: 15 residues. The sample is drawn from a study of memory CD4+ T cells and cytomegalovirus serostatus. Overall study context: Of the healthy Belgian adults, several were CMV seropositive and about 24 seronegative.

The sort gate was single viable CD3+CD4+CD8-CD45RO+ cells for memory CD4+ T cells. Positive selection with CD4 microbeads enriched total CD4+ T cells. Study processing details: After removing out-of-frame reads, around 2.2 million distinct TCRbeta sequences remained. Clones were read by immunoSEQ multiplex PCR, and TCRdb kept only the in-frame ones, dropping some. V and J calls and clone size are as listed in that table; D and trimming were resolved from the DNA. The sample gives some 58,000 clones, over 60% of which show up once; about 0.9% is in the top ten. This chain joins TRBV6-1 and TRBJ2-7, with a weak D call TRBD2 (7 bases). Specimen: memory CD4+ T cells from blood. This TCR was recovered from an adult in good health and CMV-seronegative. The CDR3 bases are TGTGCCAGCAGACCAAATGGGGGGGGCGCCTACGAGCAGTACTTC. It codes for CASRPNGGGAYEQYF.